This T cell receptor beta chain was profiled in a study of cytomegalovirus exposure and HLA in healthy donors. Findings and caveats of the study: Specific recognition of CMV antigens was confirmed in vitro for a few chains (all CMV-associated). CMV serostatus was the sole immune exposure information available. Listed as cytomegalovirus-associated were approximately 160 TCR beta chains. Follow-up analysis found HLA locus-dependent TCR association rates, highest for DRB1 and lowest for HLA-C.

Germline V gene lookup returns CDR1 SGHVS and CDR2 FNYEAQ. The CDR3 loop spans 13 amino acids. J gave up 3 bases and V 4 bases, and 1 base lay outside the gene matches. This clone was recorded a few times. Its antigen is unknown. Vbeta (60) and Jbeta (13) primers were used in the PCR. Libraries were prepared by immunoSEQ multiplex PCR; TCRdb keeps only in-frame clonotypes and omits some of them. Here the sample spans 100,000 to 150,000 clones, 60% to 80% being singletons. The V and J genes are TRBV7-6 and TRBJ2-7; TRBD1 matches at 9 bases. Source material: PBMCs. The TCR comes from a woman aged 50 to 60 in good health and CMV-seronegative. The CDR3 DNA reads as TGTGCCAGCAGCTGGGGACAGGGCTACGAGCAGTACTTC. Protein sequence: CASSWGQGYEQYF.